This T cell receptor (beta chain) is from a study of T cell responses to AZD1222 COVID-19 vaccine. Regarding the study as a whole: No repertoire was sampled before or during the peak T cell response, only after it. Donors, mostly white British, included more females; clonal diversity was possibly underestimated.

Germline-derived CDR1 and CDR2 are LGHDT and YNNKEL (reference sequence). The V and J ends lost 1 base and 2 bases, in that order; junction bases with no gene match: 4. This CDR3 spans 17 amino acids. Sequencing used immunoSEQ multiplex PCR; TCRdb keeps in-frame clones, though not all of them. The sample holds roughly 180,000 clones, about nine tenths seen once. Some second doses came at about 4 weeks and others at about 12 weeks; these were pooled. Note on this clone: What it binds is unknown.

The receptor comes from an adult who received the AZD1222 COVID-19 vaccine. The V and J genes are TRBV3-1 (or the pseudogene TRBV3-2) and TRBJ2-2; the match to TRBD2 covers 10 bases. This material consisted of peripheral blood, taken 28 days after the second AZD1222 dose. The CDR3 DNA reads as TGTGCCAGCAGCCAAGCTGGGACTAGCGCAAACACCGGGGAGCTGTTTTTT. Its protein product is CASSQAGTSANTGELFF.